This T cell receptor (beta chain) was recovered during a study of blood T cells in healthy people across ages. Using a J-beta primer mix together with a sample-barcoded 5' primer, a second PCR was run for roughly 7 to 12 cycles. TCRdb processed the 5' RACE reads anew with MiXCR; each CDR3 protein has one entry. Here the sample spans just over 800,000 distinct CDR3 sequences, around 62% being singletons. This receptor was taken from a man younger than 40 in good health. The specimen was blood.

DNA of the CDR3: TGTGCCAGCAGCCAACTTACCCAGGCCAGCTCCTACAATGAGCAGTTCTTC. Translating it yields CASSQLTQASSYNEQFF. This chain connects TRBV4-2 to TRBJ2-1, with D unresolved. This CDR3 spans 17 amino acids. Germline CDR1 reads LGHNA; CDR2 reads YNFKEQ. V lost 2 bases and J lost 0, with 14 bases in between.